This T cell receptor (beta chain) originates from a study of T cell responses to AZD1222 COVID-19 vaccine. CDR1 is LGHDT, CDR2 YNNKEL, per germline (reference sequence). The CDR3 runs to 13 residues. Trimming removed 4 bases at V and 0 bases at J, with 4 bases between. Method: immunoSEQ multiplex PCR; TCRdb's copy keeps in-frame clones and lacks some. The sample lists over 130,000 clones, 70% to 90% occurring once. The sample here was peripheral blood, taken on day 0 of AZD1222 vaccination. The rearrangement uses TRBV3-1 (or the pseudogene TRBV3-2) and TRBJ1-3; no reliable D call. This receptor was taken from an adult in good health. The CDR3: CASSRLSGNTIYF. The CDR3 DNA reads TGTGCCAGCAGCCGGCTCTCTGGAAACACCATATATTTT.